This T cell receptor beta chain was sequenced in a study of control samples from healthy donors and cancer patients. TCRdb's table, derived via immunoSEQ multiplex PCR, lists solely in-frame clones and lacks some. The sample has around 150,000 clones, around nine tenths seen once. Sequencing was performed on blood. The clonotype originates from a man aged 30-40 years in good health.

The CDR3 spells CASSFTGSSYEQYF. Here the CDR3 DNA reads TGTGCCAGCAGTTTCACAGGGTCCTCCTACGAGCAGTACTTC. This chain connects TRBV6-2 or TRBV6-3 to TRBJ2-7, with TRBD1 as a possible D gene (6 bases). This CDR3 is 14 amino acids long. Germline loops: CDR1 MNHEY, CDR2 SVGEGT. Trimming removed 4 bases from V and 0 bases from J, with 10 bases in between.